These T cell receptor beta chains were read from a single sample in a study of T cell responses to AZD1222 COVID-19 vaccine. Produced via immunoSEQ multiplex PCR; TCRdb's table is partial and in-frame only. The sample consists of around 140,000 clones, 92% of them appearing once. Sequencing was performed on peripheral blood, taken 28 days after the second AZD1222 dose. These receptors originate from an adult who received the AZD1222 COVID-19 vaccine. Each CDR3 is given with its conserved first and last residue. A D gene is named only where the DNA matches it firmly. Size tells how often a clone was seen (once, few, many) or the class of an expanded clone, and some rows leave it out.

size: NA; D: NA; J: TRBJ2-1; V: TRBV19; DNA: TGTGCCAGCCGACTTTCCCCGCTGAGTAATGAGCAGTTCTTC; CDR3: CASRLSPLSNEQFF
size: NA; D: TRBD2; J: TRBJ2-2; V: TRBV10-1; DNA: TGCGCCAGCAGTGACGTAGCGGGTAGCTCGAACACCGGGGAGCTGTTTTTT; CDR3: CASSDVAGSSNTGELFF
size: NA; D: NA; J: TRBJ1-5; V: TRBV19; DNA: TGTGCCAGTAGTAGCTGGACGGAACAAAGGGGTCAGCCCCAGCATTTT; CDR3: CASSSWTEQRGQPQHF
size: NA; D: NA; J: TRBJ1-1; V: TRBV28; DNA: TGTGCCAGCATGTCCGGGATCGGGGAAGCTTTCTTT; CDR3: CASMSGIGEAFF
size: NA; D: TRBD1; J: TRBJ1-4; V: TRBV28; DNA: TGTGCCAGCAGAAAACAGGGGGGACCTGAAAAACTGTTTTTT; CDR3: CASRKQGGPEKLFF
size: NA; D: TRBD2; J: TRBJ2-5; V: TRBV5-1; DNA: TGCGCCAGCAGCCTGGGACTAGCGGGAGGGATTGAGACCCAGTACTTC; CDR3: CASSLGLAGGIETQYF
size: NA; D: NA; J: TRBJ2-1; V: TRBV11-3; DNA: TGTGCCAGCAGCCCGCACGAGAGCTCCTACAATGAGCAGTTCTTC; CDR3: CASSPHESSYNEQFF
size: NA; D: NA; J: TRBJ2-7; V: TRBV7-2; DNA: TGTGCCAGCAGCTTGTTGAGGGGGTCCTACGAGCAGTACTTC; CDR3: CASSLLRGSYEQYF
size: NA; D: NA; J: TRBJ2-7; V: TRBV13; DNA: TGTGCCAGCAGCTCCCGGGGCCTAACCTACGAGCAGTACTTC; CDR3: CASSSRGLTYEQYF
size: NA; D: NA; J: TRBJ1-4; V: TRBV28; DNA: TGTGCCAGCAGTTCCTACGGGATACGGGGGGAAAAACTGTTTTTT; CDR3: CASSSYGIRGEKLFF
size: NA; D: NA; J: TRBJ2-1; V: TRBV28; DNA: TGTGCCAGCAGTTTGCGGGATGGCTCCTACAATGAGCAGTTCTTC; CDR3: CASSLRDGSYNEQFF
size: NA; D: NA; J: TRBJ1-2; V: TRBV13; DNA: TGTGCCAGCAGCTTAGCGGGGCCAGGGGACTATGGCTACACCTTC; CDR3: CASSLAGPGDYGYTF
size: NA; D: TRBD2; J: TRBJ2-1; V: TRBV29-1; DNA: TGCAGCGCCCTGGGACTAGCGGGAGGAAATGAGCAGTTCTTC; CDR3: CSALGLAGGNEQFF
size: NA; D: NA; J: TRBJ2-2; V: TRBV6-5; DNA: TGTGCCAGCAGCCCGAGCAGGGTGTACACCGGGGAGCTGTTTTTT; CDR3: CASSPSRVYTGELFF
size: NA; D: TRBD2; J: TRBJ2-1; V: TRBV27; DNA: TGTGCCAGCAGTTTAATGGGGACTAGCGGGAGCAATGAGCAGTTCTTC; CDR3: CASSLMGTSGSNEQFF
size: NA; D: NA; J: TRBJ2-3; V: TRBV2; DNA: TGTGCCAGCAGGGCTTGGGAGGCCGGCACAGATACGCAGTATTTT; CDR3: CASRAWEAGTDTQYF
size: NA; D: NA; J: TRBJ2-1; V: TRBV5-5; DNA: TGTGCCAGCATCCTAACACTGAGCTCCTACAATGAGCAGTTCTTC; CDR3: CASILTLSSYNEQFF
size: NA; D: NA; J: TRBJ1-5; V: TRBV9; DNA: TGTGCCAGCAGCCCAGGGGTGTCAGGTCAGCCCCAGCATTTT; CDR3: CASSPGVSGQPQHF
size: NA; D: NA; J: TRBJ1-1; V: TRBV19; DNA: TGTGCCAGTAGTATAGGGACATATATGAACACTGAAGCTTTCTTT; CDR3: CASSIGTYMNTEAFF
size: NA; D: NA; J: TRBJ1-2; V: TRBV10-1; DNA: TGCGCCAGCAGGGCCTCTAACTATGGCTACACCTTC; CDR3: CASRASNYGYTF
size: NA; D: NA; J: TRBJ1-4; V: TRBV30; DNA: TGTGCCTGCGAAAACAGGACAACTAATGAAAAACTGTTTTTT; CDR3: CACENRTTNEKLFF
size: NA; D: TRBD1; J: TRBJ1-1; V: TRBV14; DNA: TGTGCCAGCAGCCAAGTTCCAGGGGGGAAAGACACTGAAGCTTTCTTT; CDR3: CASSQVPGGKDTEAFF
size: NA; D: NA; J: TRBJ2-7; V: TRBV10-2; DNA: TGCGCCAGCAGTGAGACAGGAACCTACGAGCAGTACTTC; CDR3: CASSETGTYEQYF
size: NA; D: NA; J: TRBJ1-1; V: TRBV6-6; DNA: TGTGCCAGCAAGGGGAACACTGAAGCTTTCTTT; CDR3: CASKGNTEAFF
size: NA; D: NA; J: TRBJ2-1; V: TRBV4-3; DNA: TGCGCCAGCAGCCAAGTGGCGTCCTACAATGAGCAGTTCTTC; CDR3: CASSQVASYNEQFF
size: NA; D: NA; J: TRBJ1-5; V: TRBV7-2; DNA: TGTGCCAGCAGCTTATATCCGGGGAATCAGCCCCAGCATTTT; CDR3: CASSLYPGNQPQHF
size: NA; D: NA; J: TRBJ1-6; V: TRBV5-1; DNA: TGCGCCAGCAGCTTGAGTAGCGGCGATTCACCCCTCCACTTT; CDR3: CASSLSSGDSPLHF
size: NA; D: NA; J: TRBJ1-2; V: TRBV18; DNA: TGTGCCAGCTCACCAGATGGGTCAGACTGGGATGGCTACACCTTC; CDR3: CASSPDGSDWDGYTF
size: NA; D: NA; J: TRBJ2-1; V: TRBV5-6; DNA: TGTGCCAGCAGCCACCAGGGTAGGGGGATCTCCTACAATGAGCAGTTCTTC; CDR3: CASSHQGRGISYNEQFF
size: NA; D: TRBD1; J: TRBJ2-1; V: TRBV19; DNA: TGTGCCAGTAGTAGAGACAGGGTTTGGGCGTTCTTC; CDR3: CASSRDRVWAFF
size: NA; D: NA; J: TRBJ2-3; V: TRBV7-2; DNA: TGTGCCAGCCGGGACGGCCACACAGATACGCAGTATTTT; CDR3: CASRDGHTDTQYF
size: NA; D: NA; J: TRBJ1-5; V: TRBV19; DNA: TGTGCCAGTAAAGAGGGGAGGGCTAGGCCCCAGCATTTT; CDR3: CASKEGRARPQHF
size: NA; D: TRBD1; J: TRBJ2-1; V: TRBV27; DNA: TGTGCCAGCAGTGGGGGACAGAGCAATGAGCAGTTCTTC; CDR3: CASSGGQSNEQFF
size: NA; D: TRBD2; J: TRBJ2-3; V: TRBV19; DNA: TGTGCCAGTAGGGAGGCCGGGACTAGCGGGAGCACAGATACGCAGTATTTT; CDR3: CASREAGTSGSTDTQYF
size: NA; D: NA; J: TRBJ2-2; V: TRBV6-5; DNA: TGTGCCAGCAGTTACTCGGTTGGGGCCGGGGAGCTGTTTTTT; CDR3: CASSYSVGAGELFF
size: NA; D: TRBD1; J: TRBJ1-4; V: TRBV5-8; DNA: TGTGCCAGCAGCTTAACCCCGGGACAGGGTAGTGAAAAACTGTTTTTT; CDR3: CASSLTPGQGSEKLFF
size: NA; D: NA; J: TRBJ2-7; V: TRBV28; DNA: TGTGCCAGCAGTTACAGGGTCACCTACGAGCAGTACTTC; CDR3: CASSYRVTYEQYF
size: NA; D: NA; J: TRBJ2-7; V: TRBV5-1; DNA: TGCGCCAGCAGCTCGGGCGGGACGGATACCTACGAGCAGTACTTC; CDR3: CASSSGGTDTYEQYF
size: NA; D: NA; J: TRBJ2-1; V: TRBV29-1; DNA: TGCAGCGTTGTCCAGGGGTGGGACAATGAGCAGTTCTTC; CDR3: CSVVQGWDNEQFF
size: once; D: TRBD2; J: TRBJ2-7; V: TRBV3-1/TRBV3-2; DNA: TGTGCCAGCAGCCAAGGACCCGGACTAGCGGGAGGCACGAGCTCCTACGAGCAGTACTTC; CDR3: CASSQGPGLAGGTSSYEQYF
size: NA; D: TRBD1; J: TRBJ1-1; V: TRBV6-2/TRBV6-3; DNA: TGTGCCAGCAGTTATCCACAGGGGGTGACTGAAGCTTTCTTT; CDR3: CASSYPQGVTEAFF
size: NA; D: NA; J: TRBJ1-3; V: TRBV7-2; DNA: TGTGCCAGCAGGTCCGGGACAAACTCTGGAAACACCATATATTTT; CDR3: CASRSGTNSGNTIYF
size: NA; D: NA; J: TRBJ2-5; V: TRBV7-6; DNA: TGTGCCAGCAGCCCCCGGGCGGGGGCGAGAGAGACCCAGTACTTC; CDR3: CASSPRAGARETQYF